The sequence of this T cell receptor (beta chain) was determined in a study of T cell responses to AZD1222 COVID-19 vaccine. General study results and limits: After two AZD1222 doses, spike-specific TCR breadth and depth rose versus day 0.

Combined were second doses at about 4 or about 12 weeks. The CDR3 length is 15 residues. V shed 5 bases and J shed 3 bases, with 16 bases lying between them. Germline loops: CDR1 SGHTA, CDR2 FQGTGA. TCRdb's copy holds only in-frame clones and misses some; the assay was immunoSEQ multiplex PCR. The profile shows around 120,000 clones, approximately 90% of them singletons. A note on this clone: The antigen is unknown.

The sequencing here drew on peripheral blood, taken 28 days after the second AZD1222 dose. The sequence was obtained from an adult who received the AZD1222 COVID-19 vaccine. This chain connects TRBV7-3 to TRBJ1-1; D unclear. The CDR3 DNA reads as TGTGCCAGCAGCCTCGTACATAACGGGGACACTGAAGCTTTCTTT. Its protein product is CASSLVHNGDTEAFF.